This T cell receptor (beta chain) is from a study of blood T cell repertoires in COVID-19. Overall study: Sample material is recorded as cDNA or gDNA derived from T cells, B-cell-depleted T cells, or PBMCs.

This clone was observed at least ten times. Authors' data handling: From reference gene primer amplification, estimates of nucleated cell counts were derived. Only in-frame clones appear in the TCRdb table, and some are missing; sequencing was by immunoSEQ multiplex PCR. For V, J and clone size, that table is used; D and trimming come from the DNA. The sample has roughly 260,000 clones, 70% to 85% seen once; the top ten hold roughly 4%. Germline lookup yields CDR1 SGHTA and CDR2 FQGNSA. The CDR3 spans 16 residues. Losses at the gene ends were 1 base for V and 6 bases for J; bases not matched to a gene: 8.

The sample taken for sequencing was peripheral blood. The origin of this receptor is a woman aged 40-49 years with active or convalescent COVID-19. The chain uses TRBV7-2 and TRBJ2-1, with 8 bases identical to TRBD2. This CDR3 is CASSLDGGGSFNEQFF. In DNA, the CDR3 is TGTGCCAGCAGCTTAGATGGCGGGGGGTCGTTCAATGAGCAGTTCTTC.